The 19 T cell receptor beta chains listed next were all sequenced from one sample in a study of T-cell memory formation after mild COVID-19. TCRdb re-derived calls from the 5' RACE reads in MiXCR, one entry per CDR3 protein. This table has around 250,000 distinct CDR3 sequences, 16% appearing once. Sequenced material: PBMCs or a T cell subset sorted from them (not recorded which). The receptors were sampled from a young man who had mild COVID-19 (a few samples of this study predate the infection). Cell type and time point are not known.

This CDR3 is CASSFLLRGHNTGELFF. The CDR3 coding sequence is TGTGCCAGCAGTTTCCTCCTCAGGGGACATAACACCGGGGAGCTGTTTTTT. The V call is TRBV27, the J call TRBJ2-2, with D possibly being TRBD1 (6 bases). The CDR3 totals 17 residues. Per the germline V gene, CDR1 is MNHEY and CDR2 is SMNVEV (reference sequence). The germline V and J ends were trimmed by 3 bases and 2 bases, with 16 bases remaining between them.

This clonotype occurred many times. As DNA, the CDR3 is TGCAGTGCAGAACCCCGGGGGCCAGATACGCAGTATTTT. It specifies CSAEPRGPDTQYF. The chain has TRBV20-1 and TRBJ2-3; D may correspond to TRBD1 or TRBD2 (6 bases each). Germline loops: CDR1 DFQATT, CDR2 SNEGSKA (reference sequence). The CDR3 has 13 amino acids. V was pared by 6 bases and J by 4 bases, with 14 bases between.

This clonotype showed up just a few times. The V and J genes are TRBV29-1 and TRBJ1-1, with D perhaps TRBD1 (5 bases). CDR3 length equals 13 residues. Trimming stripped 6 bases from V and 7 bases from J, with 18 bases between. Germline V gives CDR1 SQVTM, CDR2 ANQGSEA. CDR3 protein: CSVAGILGGEAFF. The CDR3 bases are TGCAGCGTGGCAGGGATCTTGGGCGGTGAAGCTTTCTTT.

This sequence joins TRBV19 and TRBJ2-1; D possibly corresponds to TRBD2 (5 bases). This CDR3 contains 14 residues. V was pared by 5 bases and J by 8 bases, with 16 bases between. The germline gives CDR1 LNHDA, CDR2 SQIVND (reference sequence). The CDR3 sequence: CASSLRELADEQFF. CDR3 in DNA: TGTGCCAGTAGTCTGAGGGAGTTGGCGGATGAGCAGTTCTTC.

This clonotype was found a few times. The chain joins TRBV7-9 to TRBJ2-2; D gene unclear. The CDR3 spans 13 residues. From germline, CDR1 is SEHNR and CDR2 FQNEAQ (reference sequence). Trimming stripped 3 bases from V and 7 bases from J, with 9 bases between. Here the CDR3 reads CASSLEGLGELFF. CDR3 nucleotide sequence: TGTGCCAGCAGCTTGGAAGGGCTCGGGGAGCTGTTTTTT.

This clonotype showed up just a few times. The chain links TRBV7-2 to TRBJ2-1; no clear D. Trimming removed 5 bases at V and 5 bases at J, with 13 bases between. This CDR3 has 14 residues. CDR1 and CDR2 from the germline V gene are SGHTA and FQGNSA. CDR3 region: CASSPERTNNEQFF. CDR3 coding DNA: TGTGCCAGCAGCCCGGAAAGAACAAACAATGAGCAGTTCTTC.

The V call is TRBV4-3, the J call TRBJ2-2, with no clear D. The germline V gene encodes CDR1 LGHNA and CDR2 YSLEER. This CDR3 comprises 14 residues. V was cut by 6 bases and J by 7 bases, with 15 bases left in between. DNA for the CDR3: TGCGCCAGCAGTCCGGAGTACATCGGCGGGGAGCTGTTTTTT. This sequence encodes CASSPEYIGGELFF.

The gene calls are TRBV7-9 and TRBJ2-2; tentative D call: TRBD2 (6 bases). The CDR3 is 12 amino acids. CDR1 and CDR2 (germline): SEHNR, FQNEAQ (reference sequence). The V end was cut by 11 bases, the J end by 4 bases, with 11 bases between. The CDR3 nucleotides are TGTGCCCTGGGGGGTGGCACCGGGGAGCTGTTTTTT. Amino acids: CALGGGTGELFF. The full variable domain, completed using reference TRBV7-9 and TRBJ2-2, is DTGVSQNPRHKITKRGQNVTFRCDPISEHNRLYWYRQTLGQGPEFLTYFQNEAQLEKSRLLSDRFSAERPKGSFSTLEIQRTEQGDSAMYLCALGGGTGELFFGEGSRLTVL.

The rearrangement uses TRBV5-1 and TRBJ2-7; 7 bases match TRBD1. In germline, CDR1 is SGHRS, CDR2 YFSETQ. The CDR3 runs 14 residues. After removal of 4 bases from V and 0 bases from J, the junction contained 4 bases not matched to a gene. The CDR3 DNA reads TGCGCCAGCAGCCCCTGGGACAGCTCCTACGAGCAGTACGTC. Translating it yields CASSPWDSSYEQYV.

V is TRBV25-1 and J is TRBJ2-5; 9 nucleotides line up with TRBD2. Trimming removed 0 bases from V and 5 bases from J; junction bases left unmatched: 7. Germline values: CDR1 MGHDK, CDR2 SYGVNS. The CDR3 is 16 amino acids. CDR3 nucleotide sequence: TGTGCCAGCAGTGAATATCTGCGGGGGGGCCGGGAGACCCAGTACTTC. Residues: CASSEYLRGGRETQYF.

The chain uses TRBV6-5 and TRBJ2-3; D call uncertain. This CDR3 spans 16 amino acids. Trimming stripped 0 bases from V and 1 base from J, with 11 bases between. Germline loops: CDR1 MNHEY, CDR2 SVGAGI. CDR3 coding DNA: TGTGCCAGCAGTTACTCGGGTTCGGTAGGCACAGATACGCAGTATTTT. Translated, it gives CASSYSGSVGTDTQYF.

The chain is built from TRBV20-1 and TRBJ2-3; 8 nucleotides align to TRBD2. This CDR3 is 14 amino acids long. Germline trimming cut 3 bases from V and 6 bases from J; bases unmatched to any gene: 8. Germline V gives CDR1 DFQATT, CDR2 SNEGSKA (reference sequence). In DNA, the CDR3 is TGCAGTGCTAGCGGGACTAGGGTTTGGGATACGCAGTATTTT. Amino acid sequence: CSASGTRVWDTQYF.

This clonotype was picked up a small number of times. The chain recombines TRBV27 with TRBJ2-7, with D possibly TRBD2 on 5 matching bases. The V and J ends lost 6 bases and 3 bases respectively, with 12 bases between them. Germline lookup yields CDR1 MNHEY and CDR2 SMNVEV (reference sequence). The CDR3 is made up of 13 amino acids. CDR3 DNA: TGTGCCAGCAGCCCCGGAGGAATCTACGAGCAGTACTTC. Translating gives CASSPGGIYEQYF.

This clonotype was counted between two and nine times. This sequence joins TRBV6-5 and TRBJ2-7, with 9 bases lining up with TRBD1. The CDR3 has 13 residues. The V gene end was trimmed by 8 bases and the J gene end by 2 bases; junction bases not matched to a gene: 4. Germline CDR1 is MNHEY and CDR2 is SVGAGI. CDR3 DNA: TGTGCCAGCCGAGACAGGGGGACCTACGAGCAGTACGTC. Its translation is CASRDRGTYEQYV.

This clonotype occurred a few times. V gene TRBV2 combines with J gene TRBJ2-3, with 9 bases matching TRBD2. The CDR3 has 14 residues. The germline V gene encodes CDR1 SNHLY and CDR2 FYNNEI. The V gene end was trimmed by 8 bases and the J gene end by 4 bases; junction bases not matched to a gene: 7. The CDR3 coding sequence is TGTGCCAGCGGAGTTGGCGGGGGGGCAGATACGCAGTATTTT. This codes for CASGVGGGADTQYF.

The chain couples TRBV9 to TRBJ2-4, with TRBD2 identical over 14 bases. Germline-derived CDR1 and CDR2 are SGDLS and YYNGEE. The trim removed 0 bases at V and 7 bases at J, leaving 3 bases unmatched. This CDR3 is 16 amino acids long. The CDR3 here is CASSVGLAGGLNIQYF. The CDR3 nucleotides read TGTGCCAGCAGCGTAGGACTAGCGGGGGGGCTGAACATTCAGTACTTC.

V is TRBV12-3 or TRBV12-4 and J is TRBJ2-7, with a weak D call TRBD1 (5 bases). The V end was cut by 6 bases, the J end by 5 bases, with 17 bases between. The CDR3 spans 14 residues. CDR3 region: CASSRRFRAHEQYF. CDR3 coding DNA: TGTGCCAGCAGCCGTAGGTTCAGGGCCCACGAGCAGTACTTC.

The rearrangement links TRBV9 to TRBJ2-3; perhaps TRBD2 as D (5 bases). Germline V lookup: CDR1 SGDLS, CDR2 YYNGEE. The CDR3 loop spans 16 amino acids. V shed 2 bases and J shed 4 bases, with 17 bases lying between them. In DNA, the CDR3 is TGTGCCAGCAGCGTCGGGAACTTAAGAGGCCCAGATACGCAGTATTTT. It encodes CASSVGNLRGPDTQYF.

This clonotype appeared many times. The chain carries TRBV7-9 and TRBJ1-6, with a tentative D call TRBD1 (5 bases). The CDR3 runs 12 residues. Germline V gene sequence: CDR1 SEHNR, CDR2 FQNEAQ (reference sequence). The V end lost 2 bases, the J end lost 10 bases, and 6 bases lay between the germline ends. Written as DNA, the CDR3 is TGTGCCAGCAGCTTACAGGGATCACCCCTCCACTTT. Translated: CASSLQGSPLHF.